A selection of T cell receptor beta chains follows, all from one sample in a study of T cell repertoires in cytomegalovirus infection. TCRdb analysed the reads with MiXCR anew, one entry per CDR3 protein. Among hundreds of thousands of distinct CDR3 sequences, about 42% were seen once, and the ten largest hold about 41%. These TCRs are of unknown antigen specificity. The specimen was cultured PBMCs, collected from culture after CMV antigen stimulation. These receptors all come from a human donor in good health (CMV status not recorded). Some clones in this sample may be carry-over from other donors' samples. Each CDR3 is given with its conserved first and last residue. Fields, in order: D gene, J gene, V gene, clone size, CDR3 DNA, CDR3 protein. D genes are given only for firm matches. Size tells how often a clone was seen (once, few, many) or the class of an expanded clone, and some rows leave it out.

TRBD1 | TRBJ1-2 | TRBV7-9 | NA | TGTGCCAGCAGCCCCCGGACAGGGGAGGGCTATGGCTACACCTTC | CASSPRTGEGYGYTF
NA | TRBJ2-7 | TRBV7-8 | NA | TGTGCCAGCAGCTTCCAGTCCGGGACAACGCTTTCCTACGAGCAGTACTTC | CASSFQSGTTLSYEQYF
TRBD2 | TRBJ2-3 | TRBV12-3/TRBV12-4 | NA | TGTGCCAGCAGAACTAGCGGGGGGACAGATACGCAGTATTTT | CASRTSGGTDTQYF
NA | TRBJ2-7 | TRBV12-3/TRBV12-4 | NA | TGTGCCAGCAGCCGTCGGGACGAGCAGTACTTC | CASSRRDEQYF
TRBD2 | TRBJ2-1 | TRBV12-3/TRBV12-4 | few | TGTGCCAGCAGTCCCGCCGAGGGGAGGGCCTCTCGGCAGTTCTTC | CASSPAEGRASRQFF
TRBD2 | TRBJ2-5 | TRBV5-1 | NA | TGCGCCAGCAGCTTGAGTCTAGCGGGGGGGGAGACCCAGTACTTC | CASSLSLAGGETQYF
TRBD1 | TRBJ1-6 | TRBV12-3/TRBV12-4 | NA | TGTGCCAGCAGACTCACAGGGGGCGATTCACCCCTCCACTTT | CASRLTGGDSPLHF
NA | TRBJ1-1 | TRBV9 | NA | TGTGCCAGCAGCGTAAGAACAGGGTCGGCCCACACTGAAGCTTTCTTT | CASSVRTGSAHTEAFF
TRBD1 | TRBJ1-1 | TRBV7-6 | many | TGTGCCAGCAGTCCCGGGGACAGGGGTGGAGCTTTCTTT | CASSPGDRGGAFF
NA | TRBJ2-5 | TRBV12-3/TRBV12-4 | NA | TGTGCCAGCAGTTTACGGCACCTGAGAGAGACCCAGTACTTC | CASSLRHLRETQYF
TRBD1 | TRBJ2-3 | TRBV7-9 | few | TGTGCCAGCAGCCCCGACAGGGCCCCAGATACGCAGTATTTT | CASSPDRAPDTQYF
NA | TRBJ2-3 | TRBV6-2/TRBV6-3 | few | TGTGCCAGCAGTTGGGAAGGAACGGGGAACACAGATACGCAGTATTTT | CASSWEGTGNTDTQYF
NA | TRBJ2-1 | TRBV4-1 | NA | TGCGCCAGCAGACACACAGGGGAGGGTGAGCAGTTCTTC | CASRHTGEGEQFF
NA | TRBJ1-5 | TRBV7-8 | few | TGTGCCAGCAGCTTGTTCCGCACTCCTCAGCCCCAGCATTTT | CASSLFRTPQPQHF
NA | TRBJ2-3 | TRBV6-8 | NA | TGTGCCAGCAGACGTGGAAATACGCAGTATTTT | CASRRGNTQYF
TRBD2 | TRBJ2-1 | TRBV7-8 | NA | TGTGCCAGCAGCTTAAAGAGGACTAGCGGGCTCTACAATGAGCAGTTCTTC | CASSLKRTSGLYNEQFF
TRBD2 | TRBJ2-5 | TRBV4-2 | NA | TGTGCCAGCAGCCAAGGGGGACTAGCGGGAGTAGAGACCCAGTACTTC | CASSQGGLAGVETQYF
NA | TRBJ1-1 | TRBV19 | few | TGTGCCAGTAGTATCCTGGTCCGCCGGAACTCTGAAGCTTTCTTT | CASSILVRRNSEAFF
TRBD2 | TRBJ2-7 | TRBV30 | NA | TGTGCCTGGAGTCCCGGGACTAGCGGGATAGTAGGCGAGCAGTACTTC | CAWSPGTSGIVGEQYF